The 29 T cell receptor beta chains below all came from one sample that was sequenced in a study of response to subunit inactivated influenza vaccine. TCRdb re-called the RT-PCR reads through MiXCR, storing one row per CDR3 protein. The table lists 250,000 to 350,000 distinct CDR3 sequences, roughly 22% of them singletons. This sample comprised PBMCs from blood, obtained about 20 months after vaccination. All receptors come from a man aged 50 to 69 who received an inactivated influenza vaccine.

In its sample, this clonotype was seen a few times. The chain couples TRBV6-6 to TRBJ1-1; 9 bases line up with TRBD1. The V and J ends lost 7 bases and 3 bases, in that order; junction bases with no gene match: 3. CDR1 is MNHNY and CDR2 is SVGAGI in the germline V gene (reference sequence). The CDR3 contains 13 residues. The CDR3 nucleotides are TGTGCCAGCAAGGACAGGGGAGACACTGAAGCTTTCTTT. This sequence encodes CASKDRGDTEAFF.

This clonotype has ten or more counts. V and J are TRBV7-2 and TRBJ1-1; D not certain. The germline V gene has CDR1 SGHTA and CDR2 FQGNSA. The CDR3 extends over 15 amino acids. Trimming pared 0 bases from V and 0 bases from J, leaving 8 bases between. Here the CDR3 DNA reads TGTGCCAGCAGCTTAGCGTGGAGTTTGAACACTGAAGCTTTCTTT. Its protein product is CASSLAWSLNTEAFF.

This sequence joins TRBV3-1 and TRBJ1-5, with D tentatively TRBD1 (5 bases). With 3 bases removed from V and 3 bases from J, the gap between germline ends came to 9 bases. This CDR3 comprises 14 residues. Germline V lookup: CDR1 LGHDT, CDR2 YNNKEL (reference sequence). CDR3 sequence: CASSHGADNQPQHF. CDR3 bases: TGTGCCAGCAGCCATGGGGCGGACAATCAGCCCCAGCATTTT. The full variable domain, with the rest looked up from reference TRBV3-1 and TRBJ1-5, is DTAVSQTPKYLVTQMGNDKSIKCEQNLGHDTMYWYKQDSKKFLKIMFSYNNKELIINETVPNRFSPKSPDKAHLNLHINSLELGDSAVYFCASSHGADNQPQHFGDGTRLSIL.

This clonotype has a count of ten or more. The V and J genes are TRBV6-2 or TRBV6-3 and TRBJ1-5; D is perhaps TRBD1 (6 bases). The V gene lost 2 bases and the J gene lost 2 bases, with 13 bases spanning the gap. CDR1 MNHEY and CDR2 SVGEGT come from the germline V gene. The CDR3 sequence is 16 residues long. CDR3 sequence (DNA): TGTGCCAGCAGTTACGTGGGGGGCCGGGGCAATCAGCCCCAGCATTTT. Encoded protein: CASSYVGGRGNQPQHF.

The table lists this clonotype with a few counts. The genes are TRBV20-1 and TRBJ1-4; D not certain. Trimming shortened V by 3 bases and J by 0 bases, and 20 bases separated the two germline ends. The germline CDR1 and CDR2 sequences are DFQATT and SNEGSKA (reference sequence). The CDR3 has 18 amino acids. The CDR3 DNA reads as TGCAGTGCTAGGCACCAGTCCGGGCGACCCTCAACTAATGAAAAACTGTTTTTT. Its translation is CSARHQSGRPSTNEKLFF.

This clonotype was seen a few times. V is TRBV20-1 and J is TRBJ1-5, with 8 bases fitting TRBD1. Trimming removed 3 bases from V and 5 bases from J; junction bases left unmatched: 12. The V gene's germline CDR1 is DFQATT and CDR2 SNEGSKA (reference sequence). This CDR3 has 16 amino acids. CDR3 protein: CSASPQDRGNYQPQHF. CDR3 in DNA: TGCAGTGCTAGTCCCCAAGACAGGGGAAACTATCAGCCCCAGCATTTT.

This clonotype was seen ten or more times. The chain couples TRBV6-1 to TRBJ1-4, with 7 bases identical to TRBD1. V gave up 4 bases and J gave up 7 bases; unmatched junction bases: 6. The CDR3 contains 14 residues. Germline V gene sequence: CDR1 MNHNS, CDR2 SASEGT. CDR3 residues: CASSADRIVEKLFF. CDR3 DNA sequence: TGTGCCAGCAGTGCGGACAGGATAGTTGAAAAACTGTTTTTT.

This chain uses TRBV29-1 with TRBJ1-1, with TRBD1 identical over 10 bases. CDR3 length: 15 amino acids. With V trimmed by 1 base and J by 3 bases, 5 bases remained unmatched. From germline, CDR1 is SQVTM and CDR2 ANQGSEA. The CDR3 loop is CSVEGTGGGHTEAFF. The CDR3 DNA sequence: TGCAGCGTTGAAGGGACAGGGGGAGGACACACTGAAGCTTTCTTT.

The chain carries TRBV19 and TRBJ2-2; TRBD2 agrees at 13 bases. Losses at the gene ends were 6 bases for V and 4 bases for J; bases not matched to a gene: 5. Germline CDR1 LNHDA, CDR2 SQIVND (reference sequence). The CDR3 extends over 16 amino acids. In DNA, the CDR3 is TGTGCCAGTAGCATGGGACTAGCGGGATTCACCGGGGAGCTGTTTTTT. Translated, it gives CASSMGLAGFTGELFF.

CDR3 amino acids: CASTTSEPSKQFF. CDR3 sequence (DNA): TGCGCCAGCACCACCTCTGAGCCCAGTAAGCAGTTCTTC. The chain has TRBV5-1 and TRBJ2-1; D remains ambiguous. V was cut by 6 bases and J by 11 bases, with 18 bases left in between. The CDR3 extends over 13 amino acids. Per germline, CDR1 SGHRS and CDR2 YFSETQ.

The table lists this clonotype with a few counts. This rearrangement joins TRBV2 to TRBJ1-2; maybe TRBD1 (5 bases). Trimming removed 4 bases from V and 6 bases from J, with 15 bases in between. Germline loops: CDR1 SNHLY, CDR2 FYNNEI. The CDR3 runs to 14 residues. In DNA form, the CDR3 reads TGTGCCAGCAGTGTTTGGGCAGGGCTGGATGGCTACACCTTC. This translates into CASSVWAGLDGYTF.

At least ten counts were recorded for this clonotype. The chain has TRBV4-3 and TRBJ1-2, with 8 bases that match TRBD1. Looked up from germline, CDR1 is LGHNA and CDR2 is YSLEER. The trim removed 4 bases at V and 4 bases at J, leaving 11 bases unmatched. This CDR3 is built from 16 residues. The CDR3 DNA sequence: TGCGCCAGCAGCCTTGGACAGGGTGAAGGTTCCTATGGCTACACCTTC. Residues: CASSLGQGEGSYGYTF.

This clonotype occurred a few times. The rearrangement links TRBV20-1 to TRBJ1-2, with TRBD1 identical over 7 bases. This CDR3 comprises 14 residues. CDR1 and CDR2 from the germline V gene are DFQATT and SNEGSKA (reference sequence). With 3 bases clipped from V and 1 base from J, the junction kept 5 bases outside the gene matches. Here the CDR3 DNA reads TGCAGTGCTAGGGTCTGGGACAGTAACTATGGCTACACCTTC. This gives the protein CSARVWDSNYGYTF.

This clonotype was observed a few times. The chain couples TRBV18 to TRBJ1-1; possible D gene TRBD1, 5 bases. Germline V gene lookup returns CDR1 KGHSH and CDR2 LQKENI. The CDR3 consists of 15 residues. The V end was cut by 2 bases, the J end by 1 base, with 11 bases between. CDR3 nucleotide sequence: TGTGCCAGCTCACCAGTAACAAGGGGGAACACTGAAGCTTTCTTT. It codes for CASSPVTRGNTEAFF.

This clonotype was counted between two and nine times. The genes are TRBV6-6 and TRBJ2-7, with unresolved D. Germline loops: CDR1 MNHNY, CDR2 SVGAGI (reference sequence). V dropped 4 bases and J dropped 6 bases, with 13 bases sitting between them. The CDR3 covers 13 residues. Written as DNA, the CDR3 is TGTGCCAGCAGTTCCTCAGCGACGGCCGAGCAGTACTTC. It specifies CASSSSATAEQYF.

This clonotype was counted a few times. V usage is TRBV5-1 and J usage is TRBJ2-3; D uncertain. V lost 0 bases, J lost 1 base, and 9 bases lay in between. The germline gives CDR1 SGHRS, CDR2 YFSETQ. CDR3 length: 15 amino acids. For the CDR3, the DNA is TGCGCCAGCAGCTTGGCTTCCAGCGGCACAGATACGCAGTATTTT. Encoded protein: CASSLASSGTDTQYF.

The rearrangement links TRBV6-2 or TRBV6-3 to TRBJ2-5; TRBD1 aligns across 9 bases. The V gene end was trimmed by 5 bases and the J gene end by 6 bases; junction bases not matched to a gene: 10. The CDR3 loop spans 15 amino acids. The germline gives CDR1 MNHEY, CDR2 SVGEGT. CDR3 loop: CASSTARDRVQTQYF. The DNA of the CDR3 is TGTGCCAGCAGTACGGCCCGGGACAGGGTGCAGACCCAGTACTTC.

This chain joins TRBV7-9 and TRBJ2-1; 7 nucleotides align to TRBD1. The CDR3 consists of 17 residues. Looked up from germline, CDR1 is SEHNR and CDR2 is FQNEAQ (reference sequence). J lost 5 bases, V lost 3 bases, and 13 bases had no gene match. The CDR3 nucleotides are TGTGCCAGCAGCTTTGGCAAAGTAGGGGGCATCAACAATGAGCAGTTCTTC. Translated, it gives CASSFGKVGGINNEQFF.

This clonotype came up many times. The V and J genes are TRBV20-1 and TRBJ1-5; no reliable D call. Germline CDR1 and CDR2: DFQATT and SNEGSKA (reference sequence). This CDR3 contains 14 residues. Trimming took off 1 base at V and 0 bases at J, with 7 bases between the two ends. The CDR3 protein is CSARGPFSNQPQHF. The CDR3 DNA is TGCAGTGCTAGAGGTCCCTTTAGCAATCAGCCCCAGCATTTT.

This clonotype was recorded many times. The V gene is TRBV12-3 or TRBV12-4, the J gene TRBJ1-2; 10 nucleotides align to TRBD1. After removal of 5 bases from V and 4 bases from J, the junction contained 4 bases not matched to a gene. This CDR3 region has 14 residues. The CDR3 coding sequence is TGTGCCAGCAGTCCCAGACAGGGGGCCTATGGCTACACCTTC. Its translation is CASSPRQGAYGYTF.

The CDR3 region has the DNA TGTGCCAGCAGCGATCGGGACATAGGGTATTTT. Amino acids: CASSDRDIGYF. This chain connects TRBV9 to TRBJ2-3; possibly TRBD1 for D (6 bases). This CDR3 is built from 11 residues. V gave up 3 bases and J gave up 14 bases, with 13 bases separating them. CDR1 SGDLS and CDR2 YYNGEE come from the germline V gene.

This chain uses TRBV5-1 with TRBJ1-1, with D unclear. CDR3 length: 14 residues. From germline, CDR1 is SGHRS and CDR2 YFSETQ. Between the trimmed V and J ends, which lost 1 base and 2 bases, there was a span of 9 bases. The CDR3 region has the DNA TGCGCCAGCAGCTTGCCCGGCGGTAACACTGAAGCTTTCTTT. Encoded protein: CASSLPGGNTEAFF.

In its sample, this clonotype was seen many times. The chain carries TRBV10-2 and TRBJ1-4, with D maybe TRBD1 (5 bases). The germline CDR1 and CDR2 sequences are WSHSY and SAAADI. Deletions cut 5 bases from V and 4 bases from J, with 8 bases between. CDR3 length equals 13 residues. The CDR3: CASSRGVNEKLFF. The DNA for the CDR3 is TGCGCCAGCAGTAGGGGTGTTAATGAAAAACTGTTTTTT.

This clonotype appeared a few times. The chain couples TRBV20-1 to TRBJ2-5, with 12 bases identical to TRBD2. Germline V gene lookup returns CDR1 DFQATT and CDR2 SNEGSKA (reference sequence). The CDR3 sequence is 15 residues long. With V trimmed by 1 base and J by 5 bases, 5 bases remained unmatched. The CDR3 reads CSARVGTSGPETQYF. The CDR3 DNA sequence: TGCAGTGCTAGAGTCGGGACTAGCGGGCCGGAGACCCAGTACTTC.

There are a few counts of this clonotype. The V call is TRBV5-1, the J call TRBJ2-3; tentative D call: TRBD2 (5 bases). The CDR3 covers 15 residues. V lost 4 bases, J lost 1 base, and 13 bases lay in between. Germline V gene data show CDR1 as SGHRS and CDR2 as YFSETQ. CDR3 loop: CASSPGGLGTDTQYF. The CDR3, as DNA: TGCGCCAGCAGCCCAGGAGGTCTGGGCACAGATACGCAGTATTTT.

This chain links TRBV6-1 with TRBJ1-5; TRBD1 might be the D (6 bases). Germline CDR1 and CDR2: MNHNS and SASEGT. V lost 7 bases and J 8 bases, leaving 18 bases between the germline ends. The CDR3 has 14 residues. The DNA for the CDR3 is TGTGCCAGCAAGGCCCGGGCAGGGGAGGAGCCCCAGCATTTT. The encoded protein is CASKARAGEEPQHF.

V usage is TRBV28 and J usage is TRBJ2-7; D not resolved. This CDR3 is built from 12 residues. Germline V gene sequence: CDR1 MDHEN, CDR2 SYDVKM. The ends were cut back, 6 bases at V and 0 bases at J, with 6 bases in the middle. The CDR3 loop reads CASRTSSYEQYF. Written as DNA, the CDR3 is TGTGCCAGCAGGACCAGCTCCTACGAGCAGTACTTC. Complete variable domain (other parts from reference TRBV28 and TRBJ2-7): DVKVTQSSRYLVKRTGEKVFLECVQDMDHENMFWYRQDPGLGLRLIYFSYDVKMKEKGDIPEGYSVSREKKERFSLILESASTNQTSMYLCASRTSSYEQYFGPGTRLTVT.

The gene calls are TRBV5-1 and TRBJ2-7; 10 bases are a match to TRBD2. Germline trimming cut 3 bases from V and 7 bases from J; bases unmatched to any gene: 13. Germline V gene sequence: CDR1 SGHRS, CDR2 YFSETQ. The CDR3 is made up of 16 amino acids. CDR3 loop: CASSSRASGGLTEQYF. The CDR3 nucleotides read TGCGCCAGCAGCTCCCGAGCTAGCGGGGGACTTACGGAGCAGTACTTC.

The rearrangement joins TRBV11-2 to TRBJ2-3; 7 positions agree with TRBD2. The CDR3 contains 15 residues. CDR1 and CDR2 (germline): SGHAT, FQNNGV. Trimming took 2 bases from V and 0 from J; bases not matched to a gene: 2. This CDR3 is CASSLTAGSTDTQYF. The DNA of the CDR3 is TGTGCCAGCAGCTTAACAGCGGGAAGCACAGATACGCAGTATTTT.